The rows below give T cell receptor beta chains drawn from one sample of a study of response to subunit inactivated influenza vaccine. TCRdb used MiXCR to reprocess the RT-PCR reads, holding one entry per CDR3 protein. The sample includes roughly 500,000 distinct CDR3 sequences, 16% of them seen just once. Here the sequenced sample was CD4+ T cells sorted from PBMCs, taken less than 25 months after vaccination. Receptors originate from a man aged 45 to 70 who received an inactivated influenza vaccine. CDR3s include the opening cysteine and the closing phenylalanine or tryptophan. D genes are given only for firm matches. Rows may omit the clone size; those that give it use once, few, many or a size class.

V gene: TRBV7-9; CDR3 length: 14; J gene: TRBJ2-7; D gene: TRBD1; clone size: few; CDR3 DNA: TGTGCCAGCAGCTTAGGTTTCCTCAGGGGGGAGCAGTACTTC; CDR3 protein: CASSLGFLRGEQYF
V gene: TRBV5-1; CDR3 length: 16; J gene: TRBJ2-1; D gene: -; clone size: few; CDR3 DNA: TGCGCCAGCAGCTTGGCTCCGGGGGTCACCTACAATGAGCAGTTCTTC; CDR3 protein: CASSLAPGVTYNEQFF
V gene: TRBV7-8; CDR3 length: 17; J gene: TRBJ1-2; D gene: -; clone size: few; CDR3 DNA: TGTGCCAGCAGCTTTGGGTACGACCGGGTCTATAACTATGGCTACACCTTC; CDR3 protein: CASSFGYDRVYNYGYTF
V gene: TRBV28; CDR3 length: 16; J gene: TRBJ2-2; D gene: -; clone size: -; CDR3 DNA: TGTGCCAGCAGTTTAACAGGACCCATGAACACCGGGGAGCTGTTTTTT; CDR3 protein: CASSLTGPMNTGELFF
V gene: TRBV3-1; CDR3 length: 17; J gene: TRBJ2-1; D gene: TRBD1; clone size: medium-sized; CDR3 DNA: TGTGCCAGCAGCCAAGAGATGACAGGGGCTTCCTACAATGAGCAGTTCTTC; CDR3 protein: CASSQEMTGASYNEQFF
V gene: TRBV6-2/TRBV6-3; CDR3 length: 17; J gene: TRBJ2-7; D gene: TRBD1; clone size: -; CDR3 DNA: TGTGCCAGCAGACCAACCCTTGGACAGGCCATCACCTACGAGCAGTACTTC; CDR3 protein: CASRPTLGQAITYEQYF
V gene: TRBV3-1; CDR3 length: 17; J gene: TRBJ2-1; D gene: TRBD1; clone size: -; CDR3 DNA: TGTGCCAGCAGCCAAGTAGTTTTCGGACAGGGAATCAATGAGCAGTTCTTC; CDR3 protein: CASSQVVFGQGINEQFF
V gene: TRBV5-1; CDR3 length: 16; J gene: TRBJ2-2; D gene: -; clone size: many; CDR3 DNA: TGCGCCAGCAGCTTGGAAGGGACAAGGAACACCGGGGAGCTGTTTTTT; CDR3 protein: CASSLEGTRNTGELFF
V gene: TRBV6-1; CDR3 length: 17; J gene: TRBJ2-7; D gene: -; clone size: -; CDR3 DNA: TGTGCCAGCAGAGAGACCGCGTACGGGGTCTTCAGCTACGAGCAGTACTTC; CDR3 protein: CASRETAYGVFSYEQYF
V gene: TRBV5-1; CDR3 length: 15; J gene: TRBJ2-2; D gene: -; clone size: many; CDR3 DNA: TGCGCCAGCAGCCTACGCCAGGATTACACCGGGGAGCTGTTTTTT; CDR3 protein: CASSLRQDYTGELFF
V gene: TRBV27; CDR3 length: 11; J gene: TRBJ2-5; D gene: -; clone size: few; CDR3 DNA: TGTGCCAGCAGCCGAGGGGGGGCCCAGTACTTC; CDR3 protein: CASSRGGAQYF
V gene: TRBV5-1; CDR3 length: 15; J gene: TRBJ2-4; D gene: -; clone size: few; CDR3 DNA: TGCGCCAGCAGCTTAGGAAGGTCAGGCAAAAACATTCAGTACTTC; CDR3 protein: CASSLGRSGKNIQYF
V gene: TRBV5-1; CDR3 length: 15; J gene: TRBJ2-3; D gene: -; clone size: many; CDR3 DNA: TGCGCCAGCGGGGCAGCCGGCCATCGGACAGATACGCAGTATTTT; CDR3 protein: CASGAAGHRTDTQYF
V gene: TRBV6-1; CDR3 length: 12; J gene: TRBJ2-7; D gene: -; clone size: few; CDR3 DNA: TGTGCCAGCAGTGAAGCCACCTACGAGCAGTACTTC; CDR3 protein: CASSEATYEQYF
V gene: TRBV30; CDR3 length: 13; J gene: TRBJ2-3; D gene: -; clone size: -; CDR3 DNA: TGTGCCTGGACAGAGAGGGGAACAGATACGCAGTATTTT; CDR3 protein: CAWTERGTDTQYF
V gene: TRBV27; CDR3 length: 14; J gene: TRBJ2-7; D gene: -; clone size: -; CDR3 DNA: TGTGCCAGCAGTTCACAGGGAATCTCCTACGAGCAGTACTTC; CDR3 protein: CASSSQGISYEQYF
V gene: TRBV4-3; CDR3 length: 14; J gene: TRBJ2-5; D gene: TRBD1; clone size: -; CDR3 DNA: TGCGCCAGCAGCCAGACAGGGGGCGAAGAGACCCAGTACTTC; CDR3 protein: CASSQTGGEETQYF
V gene: TRBV7-2; CDR3 length: 14; J gene: TRBJ2-7; D gene: TRBD1; clone size: many; CDR3 DNA: TGTGCCAGCAGCTTAGGGAGGACAGGGTACGAGCAGTACTTC; CDR3 protein: CASSLGRTGYEQYF
V gene: TRBV20-1; CDR3 length: 17; J gene: TRBJ2-1; D gene: TRBD2; clone size: -; CDR3 DNA: TGCAGTGCGAAGGGGACTAGCGGGAGTTCATCCTACAATGAGCAGTTCTTC; CDR3 protein: CSAKGTSGSSSYNEQFF
V gene: TRBV5-1; CDR3 length: 14; J gene: TRBJ1-5; D gene: -; clone size: -; CDR3 DNA: TGCGCCAGCAGCTTGGGGGGCATGGATCAGCCCCAGCATTTT; CDR3 protein: CASSLGGMDQPQHF
V gene: TRBV20-1; CDR3 length: 14; J gene: TRBJ2-2; D gene: -; clone size: few; CDR3 DNA: TGCAGTGCGCTCCTCGGGGCGTACACCGGGGAGCTGTTTTTT; CDR3 protein: CSALLGAYTGELFF
V gene: TRBV4-3; CDR3 length: 20; J gene: TRBJ2-1; D gene: TRBD2; clone size: -; CDR3 DNA: TGCGCCAGCAGCCAAGATCGGCTAGCGGTTCTGAGTGGGTCCTACAATGAGCAGTTCTTC; CDR3 protein: CASSQDRLAVLSGSYNEQFF
V gene: TRBV15; CDR3 length: 13; J gene: TRBJ2-5; D gene: -; clone size: -; CDR3 DNA: TGTGCCACCAGTGGAGGGGTTGAGGAGACCCAGTACTTC; CDR3 protein: CATSGGVEETQYF
V gene: TRBV6-2/TRBV6-3; CDR3 length: 13; J gene: TRBJ1-1; D gene: TRBD1; clone size: -; CDR3 DNA: TGTGCCAGCAGGGGGGGACAGTCAACTGAAGCTTTCTTT; CDR3 protein: CASRGGQSTEAFF